The 17 T cell receptor beta chains presented below share a single source sample, sequenced in a study of early stage breast cancer tumors. Sequenced by immunoSEQ multiplex PCR; TCRdb stores in-frame clones only, minus some. Of 25,000 to 35,000 clones in the sample, approximately 70% were seen once. Sequenced input: blood. Source of these receptors: a person in their 40s with breast cancer.

V gene TRBV5-5 combines with J gene TRBJ1-3, with D unresolved. With 0 bases removed from V and 0 bases from J, the gap between germline ends came to 10 bases. The CDR3 is 16 amino acids. Germline loops: CDR1 SGHKS, CDR2 YYEKEE (reference sequence). The CDR3 region has the DNA TGTGCCAGCAGCTTGGATGTGGTCAACTCTGGAAACACCATATATTTT. The encoded protein is CASSLDVVNSGNTIYF.

The gene calls are TRBV30 and TRBJ1-2; D is unclear. CDR3 size: 13 residues. Germline CDR1 and CDR2: GTSNPN and SVGIG (reference sequence). Trimming cost V 1 base and J 4 bases, with 10 bases left between them. The CDR3 coding sequence is TGTGCCTGGAGTGGCAGCTATCCCTATGGCTACACCTTC. This gives the protein CAWSGSYPYGYTF.

V gene TRBV27 combines with J gene TRBJ1-1, with D possibly TRBD1 on 6 matching bases. CDR3 length: 15 amino acids. Germline lookup yields CDR1 MNHEY and CDR2 SMNVEV (reference sequence). Trimming removed 6 bases from V and 0 bases from J, with 14 bases in between. CDR3 residues: CASSSTGWLNTEAFF. CDR3 bases: TGTGCCAGCAGCTCTACAGGGTGGCTGAACACTGAAGCTTTCTTT.

This chain links TRBV28 with TRBJ2-7; D possibly matches TRBD1 or TRBD2 (6 bases each). V lost 6 bases, J lost 4 bases, and 13 bases lay in between. CDR1 and CDR2 (germline): MDHEN, SYDVKM. There are 13 residues in the CDR3. The CDR3: CASRAGHSYEQYF. The CDR3 bases are TGTGCCAGCAGGGCGGGACACTCTTACGAGCAGTACTTC.

The CDR3 sequence: CASTGRSYNEQFF. The CDR3 nucleotides read TGTGCTTCGACAGGGAGGTCCTACAATGAGCAGTTCTTC. The chain joins TRBV30 to TRBJ2-1; perhaps TRBD1 as D (7 bases). The CDR3 runs to 13 residues. Per germline, CDR1 GTSNPN and CDR2 SVGIG (reference sequence).

The chain combines TRBV29-1 with TRBJ2-5; no reliable D call. CDR3 length: 12 residues. CDR1 and CDR2 (germline): SQVTM, ANQGSEA. V was clipped by 2 bases and J by 4 bases, with 8 bases between them. In DNA, the CDR3 is TGCAGCGTTGAAACGGTTGGAGAGACCCAGTACTTC. Its protein product is CSVETVGETQYF.

The chain joins TRBV11-3 to TRBJ2-1; D unclear. The germline CDR1 and CDR2 sequences are SGHNT and YENEEA. V was trimmed by 2 bases and J by 2 bases, leaving 7 bases between them. The CDR3 has 14 amino acids. The CDR3 nucleotides are TGTGCCAGCAGCTTAACCGGAGCCTACAATGAGCAGTTCTTC. Translation gives CASSLTGAYNEQFF.

This clone occurred once. The CDR3 region has the DNA TGTGCCAGCAGCTTGCCCCGACCTAGCGGGGCAACCTACGAGCAGTACTTC. It codes for CASSLPRPSGATYEQYF. This chain uses TRBV5-5 with TRBJ2-7; 9 bases agree with TRBD2. Germline V gives CDR1 SGHKS, CDR2 YYEKEE (reference sequence). The V gene end was trimmed by 1 base and the J gene end by 2 bases; junction bases not matched to a gene: 10. There are 17 residues in the CDR3.

The genes are TRBV6-1 and TRBJ2-7, with 7 nucleotides matching TRBD1. The CDR3 consists of 13 residues. Trimming at V came to 3 bases and at J to 9 bases, leaving 8 bases not matched to a gene. Germline V lookup: CDR1 MNHNS, CDR2 SASEGT. The CDR3 DNA reads TGTGCCAGCAGTGAGTCCCGGGACAGAGGGCAGTACTTC. This gives the protein CASSESRDRGQYF.

The chain is built from TRBV6-5 and TRBJ2-5, with D possibly being TRBD1 or TRBD2 (5 bases each). CDR1 is MNHEY and CDR2 is SVGAGI in the germline V gene. V was pared by 2 bases and J by 1 base, with 8 bases between. The CDR3 has 14 amino acids. This CDR3 is CASSYTGTQETQYF. The CDR3 nucleotides are TGTGCCAGCAGTTACACCGGGACCCAAGAGACCCAGTACTTC.

The chain has TRBV7-3 and TRBJ2-3; D is possibly TRBD2 (6 bases). Between the trimmed V and J ends, which lost 5 bases and 1 base, there was a span of 19 bases. The germline V gene encodes CDR1 SGHTA and CDR2 FQGTGA. This CDR3 has 17 residues. The CDR3 spells CASSLQAGEGGTDTQYF. The CDR3, as DNA: TGTGCCAGCAGCCTTCAAGCGGGTGAGGGTGGCACAGATACGCAGTATTTT.

The rearrangement joins TRBV7-2 to TRBJ2-7; D is perhaps TRBD2 (6 bases). Germline lookup yields CDR1 SGHTA and CDR2 FQGNSA. Deletions cut 0 bases from V and 4 bases from J, with 13 bases between. The CDR3 is made up of 15 amino acids. CDR3 sequence: CASSLAGRGFYEQYF. The CDR3 DNA is TGTGCCAGCAGCTTAGCCGGGAGAGGCTTTTACGAGCAGTACTTC.

This clone occurred a few times. The chain recombines TRBV9 with TRBJ1-2; weak D call: TRBD1 (5 bases). This CDR3 contains 17 residues. In germline, CDR1 is SGDLS, CDR2 YYNGEE. Trimming took off 3 bases at V and 5 bases at J, with 23 bases between the two ends. This CDR3 is CASSGNSEGQGLYGYTF. The CDR3 DNA reads TGTGCCAGCAGCGGAAATTCGGAAGGGCAGGGATTATATGGCTACACCTTC.

The rearrangement uses TRBV15 and TRBJ2-3; the D gene is possibly TRBD2 (6 bases). The CDR3 consists of 15 residues. CDR1 and CDR2 (germline): LNHNV, YYDKDF (reference sequence). The V and J ends lost 0 bases and 6 bases respectively, with 13 bases between them. CDR3 sequence (DNA): TGTGCCACCAGCAGAGATAGGGCTGGGGGGGATACGCAGTATTTT. It translates to CATSRDRAGGDTQYF. Full variable domain (rest looked up from reference TRBV15 and TRBJ2-3): DAMVIQNPRYQVTQFGKPVTLSCSQTLNHNVMYWYQQKSSQAPKLLFHYYDKDFNNEADTPDNFQSRRPNTSFCFLDIRSPGLGDTAMYLCATSRDRAGGDTQYFGPGTRLTVL.

The J gene is TRBJ2-7, the V gene TRBV18, with D perhaps matching TRBD1 or TRBD2 (5 bases each). Germline V gene sequence: CDR1 KGHSH, CDR2 LQKENI. V lost 6 bases and J lost 0, with 15 bases in between. This CDR3 comprises 15 residues. The CDR3 DNA reads TGTGCCAGCTCGTCCGGGACCTCGAGCTCCTACGAGCAGTACTTC. Residues: CASSSGTSSSYEQYF.

CDR3 bases: TGTGCCAGCAGCCAAGACTTCCTAGCGGGAGAGGGGATCCAAGAGACCCAGTACTTC. Its translation: CASSQDFLAGEGIQETQYF. The chain links TRBV14 to TRBJ2-5, with 10 bases identical to TRBD2. CDR1 SGHDN and CDR2 FVKESK come from the germline V gene. J lost 1 base, V lost 0 bases, and 11 bases had no gene match. CDR3 size: 19 residues.

This clone has just a few counts. The chain carries TRBV7-9 and TRBJ1-4; 7 nucleotides align to TRBD1. The trim removed 5 bases at V and 8 bases at J, leaving 2 bases unmatched. CDR3 length: 12 amino acids. Germline values: CDR1 SEHNR, CDR2 FQNEAQ (reference sequence). The CDR3 DNA reads TGTGCCAGCAGCCAGGGACAGGAAAAACTGTTTTTT. It specifies CASSQGQEKLFF.